Shown below are 13 T cell receptor beta chains from a single sample sequenced in a study of control samples from healthy donors and cancer patients (dated by TCRdb to 2018 to 2021). The library was generated by the immunoSEQ multiplex PCR assay. TCRdb took this table from immuneACCESS and kept in-frame rearrangements with V and J called. Such tables lack part of the clones; where checked against another copy, unresolved V genes explain under half of the gap, and the rest is unexplained. Recorded for this sample are about 68,000 clones; approximately 83% of them occurred a single time. Around a sixth of the sample rests with the top ten. The sample comprised blood. These receptors originate from a man aged 55 to 70 in good health.

The J gene is TRBJ2-3, the V gene TRBV9, with TRBD1 matching 7 bases. CDR1 is SGDLS, CDR2 YYNGEE, per germline. V was pared by 0 bases and J by 2 bases, with 6 bases of the junction left unmatched. This CDR3 is built from 16 residues. The CDR3 nucleotides read TGTGCCAGCAGCGTAGGAGTCAGGGGGAACACAGATACGCAGTATTTT. Its protein product is CASSVGVRGNTDTQYF. The variable domain in full, with the rest retrieved from reference TRBV9 and TRBJ2-3, is DSGVTQTPKHLITATGQRVTLRCSPRSGDLSVYWYQQSLDQGLQFLIQYYNGEERAKGNILERFSAQQFPDLHSELNLSSLELGDSALYFCASSVGVRGNTDTQYFGPGTRLTVL.

The chain couples TRBV4-1 to TRBJ1-1; D remains ambiguous. This CDR3 is built from 15 residues. V was clipped by 1 base and J by 0 bases, with 9 bases between them. CDR1 is MGHRA and CDR2 is YSYEKL in the germline V gene. CDR3 bases: TGCGCCAGCAGCCAAGGGGTGGGATTGAACACTGAAGCTTTCTTT. As protein: CASSQGVGLNTEAFF.

V is TRBV28 and J is TRBJ2-1, with no clear D. Germline loops: CDR1 MDHEN, CDR2 SYDVKM. V shed 4 bases and J shed 8 bases, with 24 bases lying between them. This CDR3 has 17 residues. CDR3 protein: CASSSFPGRGGGDEQFF. In nucleotides, the CDR3 is TGTGCCAGCAGTTCCTTCCCCGGGCGTGGTGGCGGTGATGAGCAGTTCTTC.

This clone occurred once. V is TRBV6-1 and J is TRBJ2-3, with TRBD2 matching 9 bases. The CDR3 extends over 16 amino acids. Germline CDR1 MNHNS, CDR2 SASEGT. Trimming took 4 bases from V and 6 from J; bases not matched to a gene: 11. CDR3 residues: CASSVSSGRPWDTQYF. In nucleotides, the CDR3 is TGTGCCAGCAGTGTATCCAGCGGGAGGCCCTGGGATACGCAGTATTTT.

Regarding this clone: The limits of the CDR3 on the DNA are not certain, so only TCRdb's listed CDR3 is given. This chain links TRBV21-1 with TRBJ2-7; the listed D gene, TRBD1, was not tested against the DNA. TRBV21-1 is flagged as a pseudogene. Ends included, the CDR3 has 15 residues. CDR3 sequence reads: CASTVVGQGAPGQYF.

On this clone: Relative to the germline gene, one junction end is altered; a read error may explain this. V gene TRBV28 combines with J gene TRBJ2-5; D is unclear. This CDR3 region has 12 residues. Per germline, CDR1 MDHEN and CDR2 SYDVKM. The CDR3 reads CASSLPHLGVHF. In DNA form, the CDR3 reads TGTGCCAGCAGTCTCCCACACCTCGGAGTTCACTTC.

The V gene is TRBV6-6, the J gene TRBJ2-7; TRBD1 agrees at 10 bases. V dropped 2 bases and J dropped 2; count of bases not matched to a gene: 3. The germline V gene encodes CDR1 MNHNY and CDR2 SVGAGI (reference sequence). There are 15 residues in the CDR3. The CDR3 reads CASSYTGQGTYEQYF. The CDR3 coding sequence is TGTGCCAGCAGTTACACGGGACAGGGGACCTACGAGCAGTACTTC.

The chain couples TRBV18 to TRBJ1-1, with D unresolved. In germline, CDR1 is KGHSH, CDR2 LQKENI. The V and J ends lost 2 bases and 2 bases respectively, with 12 bases between them. This CDR3 has 15 amino acids. CDR3 bases: TGTGCCAGCTCACCAGGTTCAAGCGCTAACACTGAAGCTTTCTTT. This translates into CASSPGSSANTEAFF.

CDR3 sequence (DNA): TGTGCCAGCAGCTTGGTTGGCGGCAACAATGAGCAGTTCTTC. The encoded protein is CASSLVGGNNEQFF. This rearrangement joins TRBV5-6 to TRBJ2-1; D unresolved. This CDR3 is built from 14 residues. The germline V gene has CDR1 SGHDT and CDR2 YYEEEE. The V and J ends lost 0 bases and 5 bases respectively, with 9 bases between them.

Relative to its sample, this clone is medium-sized. The V and J genes are TRBV7-3 and TRBJ1-6; 9 positions match TRBD1. Germline values: CDR1 SGHTA, CDR2 FQGTGA. Losses at the gene ends were 2 bases for V and 7 bases for J; bases not matched to a gene: 9. This CDR3 has 17 amino acids. The CDR3 protein is CASSLWGQGLRNSPLHF. The DNA for the CDR3 is TGTGCCAGCAGCTTATGGGGACAGGGTTTGAGGAATTCACCCCTCCACTTT. The whole variable domain, remainder taken from reference TRBV7-3 and TRBJ1-6, is GAGVSQTPSNKVTEKGKYVELRCDPISGHTALYWYRQSLGQGPEFLIYFQGTGAADDSGLPNDRFFAVRPEGSVSTLKIQRTERGDSAVYLCASSLWGQGLRNSPLHFGNGTRLTVT.

V and J are TRBV19 and TRBJ1-2, with 8 bases fitting TRBD1. J was trimmed by 10 bases and V by 1 base; bases with no gene match: 2. CDR1 is LNHDA and CDR2 is SQIVND in the germline V gene (reference sequence). CDR3 length: 12 amino acids. The CDR3: CASSIGTGIYTF. CDR3 sequence (DNA): TGTGCCAGTAGTATAGGGACAGGGATCTACACCTTC.

This sequence joins TRBV14 and TRBJ2-7; tentative D call: TRBD2 (5 bases). The germline V gene has CDR1 SGHDN and CDR2 FVKESK. The V and J ends lost 1 base and 2 bases respectively, with 9 bases between them. The CDR3 is 14 amino acids. The DNA of the CDR3 is TGTGCCAGCAGCCAAGGAGGGCTCCCCTACGAGCAGTACTTC. It codes for CASSQGGLPYEQYF.

This rearrangement joins TRBV28 to TRBJ1-5; no definite D call. Germline values: CDR1 MDHEN, CDR2 SYDVKM. V gave up 2 bases and J gave up 4 bases, with 9 bases separating them. This CDR3 comprises 14 residues. This CDR3 is CASSLRQRNQPQHF. DNA of the CDR3: TGTGCCAGCAGTTTAAGGCAGAGAAATCAGCCCCAGCATTTT.